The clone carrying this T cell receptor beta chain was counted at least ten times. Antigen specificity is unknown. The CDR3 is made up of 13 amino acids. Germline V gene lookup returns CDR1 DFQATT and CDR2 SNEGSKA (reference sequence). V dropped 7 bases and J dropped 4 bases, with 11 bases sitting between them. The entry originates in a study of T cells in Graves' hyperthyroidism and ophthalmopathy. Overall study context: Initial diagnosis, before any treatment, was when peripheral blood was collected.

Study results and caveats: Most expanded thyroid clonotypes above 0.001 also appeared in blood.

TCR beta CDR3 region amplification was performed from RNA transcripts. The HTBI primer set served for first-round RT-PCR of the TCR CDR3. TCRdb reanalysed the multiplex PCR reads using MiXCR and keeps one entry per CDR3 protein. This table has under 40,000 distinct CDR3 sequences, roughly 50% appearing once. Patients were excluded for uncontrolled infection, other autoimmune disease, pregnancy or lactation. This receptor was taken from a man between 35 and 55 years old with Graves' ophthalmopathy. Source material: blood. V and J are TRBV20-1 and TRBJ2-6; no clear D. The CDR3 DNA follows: TGCAGTGTCCAGAGAGGAGGGGCCAACGTCCTGACTTTC. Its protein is CSVQRGGANVLTF.